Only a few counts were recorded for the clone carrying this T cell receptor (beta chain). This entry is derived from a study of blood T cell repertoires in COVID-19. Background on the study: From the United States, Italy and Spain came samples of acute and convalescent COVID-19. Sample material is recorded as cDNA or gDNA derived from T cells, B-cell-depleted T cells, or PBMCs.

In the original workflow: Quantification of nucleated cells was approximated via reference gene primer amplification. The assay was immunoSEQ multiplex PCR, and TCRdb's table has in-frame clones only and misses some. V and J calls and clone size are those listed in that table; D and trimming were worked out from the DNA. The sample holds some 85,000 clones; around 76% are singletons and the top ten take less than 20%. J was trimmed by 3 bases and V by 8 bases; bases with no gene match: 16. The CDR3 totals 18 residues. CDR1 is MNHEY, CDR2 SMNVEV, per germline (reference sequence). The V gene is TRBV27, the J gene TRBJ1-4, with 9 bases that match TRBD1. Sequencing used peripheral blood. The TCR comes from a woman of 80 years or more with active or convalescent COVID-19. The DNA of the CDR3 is TGTGCCAGCGACCACCGGGACAGGGATCTAGTCTCTAATGAAAAACTGTTTTTT. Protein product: CASDHRDRDLVSNEKLFF. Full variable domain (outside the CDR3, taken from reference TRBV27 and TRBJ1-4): EAQVTQNPRYLITVTGKKLTVTCSQNMNHEYMSWYRQDPGLGLRQIYYSMNVEVTDKGDVPEGYKVSRKEKRNFPLILESPSPNQTSLYFCASDHRDRDLVSNEKLFFGSGTQLSVL.